This T cell receptor beta chain stems from a study of beta chain features in type 1 diabetes. The entirety of the isolated RNA underwent reverse transcription, so expressed TCRB transcripts were sequenced. Clones were read by immunoSEQ multiplex PCR, and TCRdb kept only the in-frame ones, dropping some. The sample consists of some 220,000 clones, roughly a tenth of them appearing once. Study-wide results and limits: Across all four CD4+ subsets, people with type 1 diabetes showed modestly shorter TCRB CDR3s. The naive, central memory and Treg TCRB repertoires looked more alike in patients than they did in healthy donors.

As to this clone: Its antigen is as yet unknown.

V was cut by 1 base and J by 5 bases, with 13 bases left in between. The CDR3 loop spans 15 amino acids. Looked up from germline, CDR1 is LGHNA and CDR2 is YNFKEQ. The source of this sequence is a man between 18 and 35 years old in good health. The chain employs TRBV4-2 and TRBJ2-3, with D possibly TRBD2 on 5 matching bases. Sequencing was carried out using central memory CD4+ T cells from blood. Here the CDR3 reads CASSQVGESGDTQYF. In DNA, the CDR3 is TGTGCCAGCAGCCAAGTTGGGGAGTCGGGAGATACGCAGTATTTT.